This TCR beta chain emerged from a study of early T cells in non-severe SARS-CoV-2 infection. Across the study: The chains were unpaired, and the sequenced material was bulk RNA from unsorted whole blood. General observations from the study: Matching with VDJdb favored anti-spike CD8 responses (missing private and CD4 specificities).

Only a few counts were recorded for this clonotype. The antigen is not known. Each cDNA molecule carried a unique molecular identifier. TCRdb ran MiXCR on the 5' RACE reads and lists one entry per CDR3 protein. The sample yields roughly 80,000 distinct CDR3 sequences, about 16% seen once. The length of the CDR3 is 16 residues. The J segment lost 3 bases and the V segment lost 5 bases, leaving 9 bases of the junction unmatched. The germline CDR1 and CDR2 sequences are LNHDA and SQIVND (reference sequence). This receptor was identified in an adult who was a healthcare worker with PCR-confirmed SARS-CoV-2 infection or an uninfected control (not recorded which). The gene calls are TRBV19 and TRBJ2-5; 10 bases line up with TRBD1. Specimen: whole blood. The CDR3, as DNA: TGTGCCAGTAGTCTCAGATGGACAGGGGGGGAAGAGACCCAGTACTTC. Its protein product is CASSLRWTGGEETQYF.